This T cell receptor beta chain was found in a study of control samples from healthy donors and cancer patients. Profiling relied on immunoSEQ multiplex PCR, and the TCRdb table lists in-frame clones only, not all of them. The sample has tens of thousands of clones, around 91% seen once. The sequence derives from a man younger than 45 in good health. The sequenced sample consisted of blood.

CDR3 amino acids: CASSLGAGNQPQHF. CDR3 nucleotide sequence: TGTGCCAGCAGCTTAGGGGCAGGCAATCAGCCCCAGCATTTT. This chain links TRBV7-2 with TRBJ1-5; no clear D. The V and J ends lost 1 base and 2 bases respectively, with 6 bases between them. Per the germline V gene, CDR1 is SGHTA and CDR2 is FQGNSA. The CDR3 is 14 amino acids. Filled out from reference TRBV7-2 and TRBJ1-5, the complete variable domain reads GAGVSQSPSNKVTEKGKDVELRCDPISGHTALYWYRQSLGQGLEFLIYFQGNSAPDKSGLPSDRFSAERTGGSVSTLTIQRTQQEDSAVYLCASSLGAGNQPQHFGDGTRLSIL.